The rows below give T cell receptor beta chains drawn from one sample of a study of shared clonotypes between healthy human individuals. Clones were sequenced by immunoSEQ multiplex PCR, and TCRdb holds only the in-frame ones, with some missing. The data show about 1.9 million clones, roughly 95% seen once. The specimen was naive CD8+ T cells from PBMCs. These TCRs come from a man between 18 and 29 years old in good health. Some clones in this sample may be carry-over from other donors' samples. CDR3s include the opening cysteine and the closing phenylalanine or tryptophan. A D gene is named only where the DNA matches it firmly. The size field is filled for only some rows; it gives once, few, many or a size class.

>NA|15|NA|TRBJ2-7|TRBV28
CASSLLTGVGNEQYF
TGTGCCAGCAGTTTATTGACGGGGGTAGGGAACGAGCAGTACTTC
>NA|15|NA|TRBJ1-1|TRBV5-1
CASSLEGVMNTEAFF
TGCGCCAGCAGCTTGGAAGGGGTCATGAACACTGAAGCTTTCTTT
>NA|16|NA|TRBJ1-2|TRBV4-3
CASSQVRGSGAGGYTF
TGCGCCAGCAGCCAAGTTCGGGGCAGTGGGGCGGGAGGCTACACCTTC
>NA|11|NA|TRBJ2-1|TRBV30
CAWSWDNEQFF
TGTGCCTGGAGTTGGGATAATGAGCAGTTCTTC
>NA|13|NA|TRBJ2-3|TRBV27
CAISRDNTDTQYF
TGTGCCATCTCCAGGGATAACACAGATACGCAGTATTTT
>NA|15|NA|TRBJ1-5|TRBV5-6
CASSLIMDSNQPQHF
TGTGCCAGCAGCTTGATCATGGATAGCAATCAGCCCCAGCATTTT
>NA|12|NA|TRBJ2-7|TRBV2
CASSDWGSEQYF
TGTGCCAGCAGTGACTGGGGGAGCGAGCAGTACTTC
>NA|15|NA|TRBJ2-6|TRBV27
CASSIQFSGANVLTF
TGTGCCAGCAGTATACAATTTTCCGGGGCCAACGTCCTGACTTTC
>NA|12|NA|TRBJ1-1|TRBV9
CASSVSRTEAFF
TGTGCCAGCAGCGTATCCAGGACAGAAGCTTTCTTT
>NA|12|NA|TRBJ1-1|TRBV5-1
CASREWDTEAFF
TGCGCCAGCAGAGAATGGGACACTGAAGCTTTCTTT
>NA|15|NA|TRBJ2-4|TRBV28
CASSFQGLFKNIQYF
TGTGCCAGCAGTTTCCAGGGGCTGTTCAAAAACATTCAGTACTTC
>TRBD2|16|NA|TRBJ2-2|TRBV27
CASSLTSGRNTGELFF
TGTGCCAGCAGTTTAACCAGCGGGAGGAACACCGGGGAGCTGTTTTTT
>NA|15|NA|TRBJ1-5|TRBV28
CASSLRGESNQPQHF
TGTGCCAGCAGTTTAAGGGGTGAAAGCAATCAGCCCCAGCATTTT
>NA|16|NA|TRBJ2-7|TRBV11-2
CASSPPGRPSSYEQYF
TGTGCCAGCAGCCCCCCGGGCCGCCCGAGCTCCTACGAGCAGTACTTC
>TRBD1|17|NA|TRBJ1-5|TRBV28
CASSWDRGSQQDQPQHF
TGTGCCAGCAGTTGGGACAGGGGCTCACAACAAGATCAGCCCCAGCATTTT
>NA|15|few|TRBJ1-1|TRBV9
CASSVGAGWDAEAFF
TGTGCCAGCAGCGTAGGGGCAGGGTGGGACGCTGAAGCTTTCTTT
>NA|13|once|TRBJ1-2|TRBV11-2
CASSLGGTHGYTF
TGTGCCAGCAGCTTAGGGGGGACCCATGGCTACACCTTC
>NA|13|NA|TRBJ1-1|TRBV27
CASSLGGSTEAFF
TGTGCCAGCAGTTTGGGGGGGAGCACTGAAGCTTTCTTT
>NA|14|NA|TRBJ2-7|TRBV29-1
CSVAPFSDPYEQYF
TGCAGCGTTGCCCCATTTAGCGATCCCTACGAGCAGTACTTC
>NA|17|once|TRBJ1-5|TRBV27
CASSFGPVHHSNQPQHF
TGTGCCAGCAGTTTCGGCCCGGTGCATCATAGCAATCAGCCCCAGCATTTT
>NA|14|NA|TRBJ2-4|TRBV10-2
CATQIGGGLNIQYF
TGCGCCACCCAGATAGGAGGGGGGTTGAACATTCAGTACTTC
>NA|13|NA|TRBJ2-5|TRBV29-1
CSDRPPNQETQYF
TGCAGCGACAGGCCGCCCAACCAAGAGACCCAGTACTTC
>NA|15|NA|TRBJ2-1|TRBV29-1
CSVEGGGDSYNEQFF
TGCAGCGTTGAGGGAGGGGGCGACTCCTACAATGAGCAGTTCTTC
>TRBD2|15|NA|TRBJ2-1|TRBV11-2
CASRAGTSFVDEQFF
TGTGCCAGCAGGGCCGGGACTAGCTTCGTCGATGAGCAGTTCTTC
>NA|16|NA|TRBJ2-3|TRBV4-1
CASSQVAGSITDTQYF
TGCGCCAGCAGCCAAGTCGCGGGATCGATCACAGATACGCAGTATTTT
>TRBD2|16|NA|TRBJ2-7|TRBV10-3
CAISTFAGTSGYEQYF
TGTGCCATCAGTACTTTTGCCGGGACTAGCGGTTACGAGCAGTACTTC
>NA|16|NA|TRBJ2-7|TRBV5-8
CASSLRGRRIGDEQYF
TGTGCCAGCAGCTTGAGGGGACGAAGGATCGGGGACGAGCAGTACTTC
>TRBD1|15|once|TRBJ1-1|TRBV30
CAWSGIGQGDTEAFF
TGTGCCTGGAGTGGCATTGGACAGGGGGACACTGAAGCTTTCTTT
>NA|14|NA|TRBJ1-2|TRBV10-3
CAISEGAGHYGYTF
TGTGCCATCAGTGAAGGGGCAGGGCACTATGGCTACACCTTC
>NA|13|NA|TRBJ2-1|TRBV27
CASSFVEGDEQFF
TGTGCCAGCAGTTTCGTGGAGGGCGATGAGCAGTTCTTC
>TRBD2|15|NA|TRBJ2-7|TRBV27
CASSPQREGLYEQYF
TGTGCCAGCAGCCCCCAGCGGGAGGGCCTCTACGAGCAGTACTTC
>NA|14|NA|TRBJ2-7|TRBV27
CASSLTRRDSEQYF
TGTGCCAGCAGTTTGACGCGGCGAGACAGCGAGCAGTACTTC
>NA|14|NA|TRBJ2-1|TRBV29-1
CSVEVPSVYNEQFF
TGCAGCGTTGAAGTACCAAGCGTTTACAATGAGCAGTTCTTC
>NA|17|NA|TRBJ2-3|TRBV11-2
CASSSGRPIVGLDTQYF
TGTGCCAGCAGCTCCGGACGGCCCATTGTTGGATTGGATACGCAGTATTTT
>NA|12|NA|TRBJ2-2|TRBV11-3
CASSLRSGELFF
TGTGCCAGCAGCTTGAGGAGCGGGGAGCTGTTTTTT
>NA|13|NA|TRBJ2-7|TRBV6-5
CASSYDVLGEQYF
TGTGCCAGCAGTTACGATGTCCTGGGGGAGCAGTACTTC
>TRBD2|17|NA|TRBJ2-5|TRBV4-1
CASSRLAGFGQQETQYF
TGCGCCAGCAGCCGACTAGCGGGATTTGGACAACAAGAGACCCAGTACTTC
>NA|15|NA|TRBJ1-2|TRBV5-1
CASSLARRANYGYTF
TGCGCCAGCAGCCTAGCGCGCAGGGCTAACTATGGCTACACCTTC
>TRBD2|13|NA|TRBJ2-7|TRBV29-1
CSAGAGGAYEQYF
TGCAGCGCCGGAGCGGGAGGGGCCTACGAGCAGTACTTC
>TRBD1|16|NA|TRBJ2-7|TRBV11-2
CASSLARTGPAYEQYF
TGTGCCAGCAGCTTGGCCCGGACAGGGCCCGCCTACGAGCAGTACTTC
>NA|11|NA|TRBJ1-4|TRBV27
CASSGNEKLFF
TGTGCCAGCAGTGGTAATGAAAAACTGTTTTTT
>NA|15|NA|TRBJ2-3|TRBV5-4
CASSPILVGEDTQYF
TGTGCCAGCAGCCCGATTTTGGTAGGGGAGGATACGCAGTATTTT
>TRBD1|13|NA|TRBJ2-7|TRBV27
CASSLQGAHEQYF
TGTGCCAGCAGCCTCCAGGGGGCGCACGAGCAGTACTTC
>TRBD1|15|NA|TRBJ1-1|TRBV28
CASSLLAGGNLEAFF
TGTGCCAGCAGTTTATTGGCAGGGGGGAACCTTGAAGCTTTCTTT
>TRBD2|15|NA|TRBJ2-1|TRBV7-8
CASSPPGLAGGREFF
TGTGCCAGCAGCCCTCCGGGACTAGCGGGAGGGCGGGAGTTCTTC
>TRBD2|15|NA|TRBJ2-1|TRBV6-5
CASSSSGGPYNEQFF
TGTGCCAGCAGTTCTAGCGGGGGCCCTTACAATGAGCAGTTCTTC
>TRBD1|15|NA|TRBJ2-2|TRBV5-1
CASSVGQGRTGELFF
TGCGCCAGCAGCGTGGGACAGGGAAGGACCGGGGAGCTGTTTTTT
>TRBD2|15|once|TRBJ2-1|TRBV28
CASSPGLAPYNEQFF
TGTGCCAGCAGTCCCGGACTAGCCCCCTACAATGAGCAGTTCTTC
>TRBD2|16|NA|TRBJ2-5|TRBV28
CASSSLPSGIQETQYF
TGTGCCAGCAGTTCTCTTCCTAGCGGGATACAGGAGACCCAGTACTTC
>TRBD1|17|NA|TRBJ1-6|TRBV28
CASSFEAWDRFNSPLHF
TGTGCCAGCAGTTTTGAGGCGTGGGACAGGTTTAATTCACCCCTCCACTTT
>TRBD2|15|NA|TRBJ2-2|TRBV6-5
CASSLLAANDGELFF
TGTGCCAGCAGTTTACTAGCGGCTAACGACGGGGAGCTGTTTTTT
>NA|14|NA|TRBJ2-7|TRBV4-3
CASSQESANYEQYF
TGCGCCAGCAGCCAAGAATCCGCCAACTACGAGCAGTACTTC